Below, 4 T cell receptor beta chains from the same sample are listed, as sequenced in a study of blood T cell repertoires in COVID-19. Data came from immunoSEQ multiplex PCR; TCRdb stores just in-frame clones and leaves some out. The sample has some 310,000 clones, almost 90% seen once. The sequenced sample consisted of peripheral blood. The receptor set was obtained from a woman aged 40-49 years with COVID-19, enrolled during active disease.

V gene TRBV5-4 combines with J gene TRBJ2-2; tentatively, D is TRBD1 (6 bases). Germline CDR1 and CDR2: SGHNT and YYREEE (reference sequence). V was pared by 4 bases and J by 1 base, with 11 bases between. This CDR3 comprises 15 residues. The DNA of the CDR3 is TGTGCCAGCAGCCCGGGACAATTGAACACCGGGGAGCTGTTTTTT. It codes for CASSPGQLNTGELFF.

V and J are TRBV6-5 and TRBJ1-1, with 11 bases that match TRBD1. This CDR3 has 14 amino acids. The V gene end was trimmed by 6 bases and the J gene end by 1 base; junction bases not matched to a gene: 1. Germline V CDR1 and CDR2: MNHEY, SVGAGI. The CDR3 DNA is TGTGCCAGCAGGGGGACAGGGGGGAACACTGAAGCTTTCTTT. This encodes CASRGTGGNTEAFF.

On this clone itself: Other nucleotide sequences from this sample produce the same CDR3. V gene TRBV7-9 combines with J gene TRBJ2-5, with a possible D match to TRBD1 (5 bases). Germline lookup yields CDR1 SEHNR and CDR2 FQNEAQ (reference sequence). The CDR3 consists of 12 residues. Trimming took off 1 base at V and 5 bases at J, with 5 bases between the two ends. CDR3 DNA sequence: TGTGCCAGCAGCTTAGACAGGGAGACCCAGTACTTC. Encoded protein: CASSLDRETQYF.

The chain joins TRBV6-6 to TRBJ1-2, with D perhaps matching TRBD1 (5 bases). CDR1 MNHNY and CDR2 SVGAGI come from the germline V gene (reference sequence). The CDR3 is 13 amino acids. V lost 6 bases, J lost 3 bases, and 11 bases lay in between. The CDR3 sequence is CASSPRGYYGYTF. The CDR3 nucleotides read TGTGCCAGCAGCCCCCGGGGGTACTATGGCTACACCTTC.